This TCR beta chain was identified during a study of T-cell reconstitution after alpha-beta-depleted transplantation in children. This clonotype was seen many times. Antigen specificity is unknown. The library targeted TCRbeta and was prepared with unique molecular identifiers. TCRdb fed the PCR reads into MiXCR, producing one record per CDR3 protein. The data show 540,000 or so distinct CDR3 sequences, 23% seen once. Overall study findings and caveats: Certain patients had high TCRbeta diversity at day 60, and it came from recipient T cells and thymic progenitors that survived. Several hundred expanded graft clones reportedly gave rise to the alpha-beta T cells present about two months after transplant. Newly produced T cells mostly provided counts and TCRbeta diversity after one year, as hyperexpanded clones declined.

The CDR3 runs to 17 residues. Trimming removed 3 bases from V and 5 bases from J, with 23 bases in between. The sequencing used PBMCs, mostly from graft donor cells, collected 360 days after TCRalphabeta/CD19-depleted stem cell transplant. The rearrangement links TRBV12-3 or TRBV12-4 to TRBJ2-7; TRBD2 might be the D (6 bases). The origin of this receptor is a boy under two years old who had a stem cell transplant for acute myeloid leukemia, so the T cells may come from the graft donor. CDR3 sequence: CASSLGIGGVYLHEQYF. CDR3 DNA: TGTGCCAGCAGTTTGGGGATTGGCGGGGTGTATCTTCACGAGCAGTACTTC.